The 18 T cell receptor beta chains presented below share a single source sample, sequenced in a study of T-cell reconstitution after alpha-beta-depleted transplantation in children. Preparation of the TCRbeta library was carried out with unique molecular identifiers. TCRdb ran MiXCR on the PCR reads and lists one entry per CDR3 protein. Of roughly 610,000 distinct CDR3 sequences listed, approximately 10% are singletons. Source: PBMCs from the stem cell graft donor, taken from the stem cell graft. The receptors shown here come from a human donor who donated a stem cell graft to a child with acute myeloid leukemia.

This clonotype came up a few times. J is TRBJ2-7 and V is TRBV6-5; tentatively, D is TRBD2 (5 bases). Trimming pared 2 bases from V and 2 bases from J, leaving 10 bases between. CDR3 length: 14 amino acids. In germline, CDR1 is MNHEY, CDR2 SVGAGI. The CDR3 coding sequence is TGTGCCAGCAGTTACGGTAGCGCTCCCTACGAGCAGTACTTC. It encodes CASSYGSAPYEQYF.

This rearrangement joins TRBV24-1 to TRBJ1-1, with a possible D match to TRBD1 (6 bases). The CDR3 contains 13 residues. Germline CDR1 reads KGHDR; CDR2 reads SFDVKD. V was trimmed by 4 bases and J by 10 bases, leaving 15 bases between them. CDR3 in amino acids: CATSDHDRWGAFF. CDR3 sequence (DNA): TGTGCCACCAGTGACCACGACAGGTGGGGAGCTTTCTTT.

The sample holds many counts of this clonotype. V is TRBV20-1 and J is TRBJ2-7; 12 nucleotides match TRBD2. Germline assignment: CDR1 DFQATT and CDR2 SNEGSKA (reference sequence). V lost 4 bases, J lost 1 base, and 5 bases stayed unmatched. This CDR3 has 15 residues. The CDR3 here is CSAIILAGGSYEQYF. The CDR3 DNA sequence: TGCAGTGCTATAATCCTAGCGGGAGGGTCCTACGAGCAGTACTTC.

This clonotype has more than one count but fewer than ten. This rearrangement joins TRBV10-3 to TRBJ2-4; tentative D call: TRBD1 (7 bases). Looked up from germline, CDR1 is ENHRY and CDR2 is SYGVKD. The germline V and J ends were trimmed by 3 bases and 1 base, with 10 bases remaining between them. The CDR3 is made up of 15 amino acids. The CDR3 is CAISDRGEAKNIQYF. In nucleotides, the CDR3 is TGTGCCATCAGTGACAGGGGGGAGGCCAAAAACATTCAGTACTTC.

The V and J genes are TRBV11-1 and TRBJ2-7; no definite D call. This CDR3 has 14 residues. V was clipped by 2 bases and J by 2 bases, with 10 bases between them. Germline CDR1 and CDR2: SGHAT and FQDESV (reference sequence). The CDR3 nucleotides read TGTGCCAGCAGCTTATCCCGTACAGCCTACGAGCAGTACTTC. As protein: CASSLSRTAYEQYF.

The J gene is TRBJ2-1, the V gene TRBV10-3; TRBD2 matches 13 bases. The ends lost 4 bases at V and 6 bases at J; junction bases unmatched: 3. The length of the CDR3 is 15 residues. CDR1 and CDR2 (germline): ENHRY, SYGVKD. Here the CDR3 reads CAISARTSGSNEQFF. The CDR3 DNA is TGTGCCATCAGTGCTCGGACTAGCGGGAGCAATGAGCAGTTCTTC.

The gene calls are TRBV5-1 and TRBJ2-1; D is possibly TRBD1 (6 bases). The CDR3 covers 18 residues. Per the germline V gene, CDR1 is SGHRS and CDR2 is YFSETQ. The V and J ends lost 0 bases and 0 bases respectively, with 16 bases between them. This chain's CDR3 is CASSLAGEGGSSYNEQFF. The CDR3 nucleotides read TGCGCCAGCAGCTTGGCCGGGGAAGGGGGTAGCTCCTACAATGAGCAGTTCTTC.

V gene TRBV12-3 or TRBV12-4 combines with J gene TRBJ1-3; 8 nucleotides agree with TRBD1. V lost 5 bases and J lost 3; bases outside the gene matches: 6. This CDR3 contains 15 residues. CDR3 DNA sequence: TGTGCCAGCAGTCAGGACAGGGATCATGGAAACACCATATATTTT. Its translation is CASSQDRDHGNTIYF.

This clonotype was seen at least ten times. The gene calls are TRBV20-1 and TRBJ2-3, with unresolved D. V lost 0 bases, J lost 6 bases, and 13 bases lay in between. The CDR3 has 14 residues. Per the germline V gene, CDR1 is DFQATT and CDR2 is SNEGSKA (reference sequence). Here the CDR3 DNA reads TGCAGTGCTAGAGATCAGACCCCCTGGGATACGCAGTATTTT. Translation: CSARDQTPWDTQYF.

V usage is TRBV29-1 and J usage is TRBJ2-2; 8 nucleotides match TRBD2. The V gene's germline CDR1 is SQVTM and CDR2 ANQGSEA. This CDR3 has 14 residues. The junction had 1 base not matched to a gene; V was cut back by 4 bases and J by 0 bases. The DNA of the CDR3 is TGCAGCGTTGTTAGCGGGGCGAACACCGGGGAGCTGTTTTTT. Its translation: CSVVSGANTGELFF.

There are a few counts of this clonotype. V usage is TRBV15 and J usage is TRBJ2-3, with TRBD2 matching 10 bases. With V trimmed by 1 base and J by 2 bases, 15 bases remained unmatched. Germline CDR1 LNHNV, CDR2 YYDKDF (reference sequence). This CDR3 comprises 20 residues. In DNA form, the CDR3 reads TGTGCCACCAGCAGAGTGGAGTTACTAGCGGGACCTTTTGTCACAGATACGCAGTATTTT. Translation gives CATSRVELLAGPFVTDTQYF.

This clonotype was counted at least ten times. The rearrangement uses TRBV12-3 or TRBV12-4 and TRBJ2-7, with 10 bases identical to TRBD2. The CDR3 runs 14 residues. The J segment lost 5 bases and the V segment lost 6 bases, leaving 7 bases of the junction unmatched. The DNA of the CDR3 is TGTGCCAGCAGACCCCTAGCGGGGGAAGACGAGCAGTACTTC. It yields the protein CASRPLAGEDEQYF.

The V call is TRBV28, the J call TRBJ2-3; 8 positions match TRBD2. The J segment lost 2 bases and the V segment lost 4 bases, leaving 8 bases of the junction unmatched. CDR1 is MDHEN, CDR2 SYDVKM, per germline. The CDR3 loop spans 16 amino acids. The CDR3 region has the DNA TGTGCCAGCAGTTCCGTAGCGGGGCATAACACAGATACGCAGTATTTT. This gives the protein CASSSVAGHNTDTQYF.

V gene TRBV7-2 combines with J gene TRBJ1-2; D unresolved. Trimming shortened V by 4 bases and J by 6 bases, and 15 bases separated the two germline ends. Germline V gene data show CDR1 as SGHTA and CDR2 as FQGNSA. There are 14 residues in the CDR3. Here the CDR3 reads CASSSDPRRDGYTF. For the CDR3, the DNA is TGTGCCAGCAGCTCGGACCCTAGGAGGGATGGCTACACCTTC.

This clonotype was counted a few times. V and J are TRBV11-1 and TRBJ2-7; 9 bases map to TRBD1. V trimming: 2 bases; J trimming: 7 bases; junction bases outside the gene matches: 6. The CDR3 loop spans 14 amino acids. Per the germline V gene, CDR1 is SGHAT and CDR2 is FQDESV (reference sequence). CDR3 nucleotide sequence: TGTGCCAGCAGCTTAATCGGGACAGGGAGAGAGCAGTACTTC. It is translated as CASSLIGTGREQYF.

This clonotype has just a few counts. The V gene is TRBV29-1, the J gene TRBJ2-7; no firm D call. The CDR3 totals 13 residues. V lost 3 bases and J 1 base, leaving 10 bases between the germline ends. In germline, CDR1 is SQVTM, CDR2 ANQGSEA. DNA for the CDR3: TGCAGCGTTGATAAGGGCAGTTCCTACGAGCAGTACTTC. This sequence encodes CSVDKGSSYEQYF.

The chain employs TRBV24-1 and TRBJ1-5, with 9 bases lining up with TRBD1. The V gene's germline CDR1 is KGHDR and CDR2 SFDVKD. V trimming: 3 bases; J trimming: 4 bases; junction bases outside the gene matches: 3. The CDR3 is 15 residues long. For the CDR3, the DNA is TGTGCCACCAGTGATACGACAGGGGGAAATCAGCCCCAGCATTTT. Protein sequence: CATSDTTGGNQPQHF.

V and J are TRBV7-9 and TRBJ1-5; D call uncertain. Germline V gene sequence: CDR1 SEHNR, CDR2 FQNEAQ (reference sequence). V was cut by 2 bases and J by 2 bases, with 4 bases left in between. The CDR3 consists of 13 residues. This CDR3 is CASSLQRNQPQHF. CDR3 nucleotide sequence: TGTGCCAGCAGCTTACAGCGCAATCAGCCCCAGCATTTT.